These 28 T cell receptor beta chains were sequenced from one sample in a study of T cell repertoires in cytomegalovirus infection. One entry per CDR3 protein, called by TCRdb with MiXCR from the reads. This sample has approximately 1,000,000 distinct CDR3 sequences, with 31% found just once. No cognate antigen is known for these TCRs. The sequencing used cultured CD8+ T cells from PBMCs, collected from culture after CMV antigen stimulation. These receptors came from a human donor in good health (CMV status not recorded). Some clones in this sample may be carry-over from other donors' samples.

There are a few counts of this clonotype. The V call is TRBV12-3 or TRBV12-4, the J call TRBJ2-7; unclear D gene. The germline V and J ends were trimmed by 2 bases and 3 bases, with 5 bases remaining between them. This CDR3 comprises 12 residues. The CDR3 nucleotides are TGTGCCAGCAGTTTAAACTTCTACGAGCAGTACTTC. Protein: CASSLNFYEQYF.

The table lists this clonotype with many counts. The chain combines TRBV7-2 with TRBJ2-5; possible D gene TRBD1, 5 bases. This CDR3 is 15 amino acids long. Germline values: CDR1 SGHTA, CDR2 FQGNSA. V was cut by 5 bases and J by 5 bases, with 18 bases left in between. CDR3 loop: CASSPRRSGWETQYF. The DNA of the CDR3 is TGTGCCAGCAGCCCCCGGCGGTCAGGGTGGGAGACCCAGTACTTC.

Ten or more counts support this clonotype. V usage is TRBV7-9 and J usage is TRBJ1-3, with D possibly matching TRBD1 (6 bases). Germline lookup yields CDR1 SEHNR and CDR2 FQNEAQ (reference sequence). The germline V and J ends were trimmed by 5 bases and 1 base, with 12 bases remaining between them. The CDR3 runs 15 residues. The DNA for the CDR3 is TGTGCCAGCAGCCCGTCCGGGACATCTGGAAACACCATATATTTT. It encodes CASSPSGTSGNTIYF.

This clonotype was found a few times. Germline and junction disagree at one end, which may indicate a read error. V is TRBV28 and J is TRBJ2-1; either TRBD1 or TRBD2 may supply D (6 bases each). The CDR3 is 15 amino acids. Per germline, CDR1 MDHEN and CDR2 SYDVKM. The CDR3 sequence is CASSPGSPGGNEQSF. The CDR3 region has the DNA TGTGCCAGCAGCCCCGGGAGCCCCGGGGGCAATGAGCAGTCCTTC.

The CDR3 sequence is CASNDRVPDTQYF. DNA for the CDR3: TGTGCCAGCAACGACAGGGTCCCAGATACGCAGTATTTT. The chain uses TRBV6-2 or TRBV6-3 and TRBJ2-3, with 7 bases that match TRBD1. V was clipped by 7 bases and J by 4 bases; unmatched bases: 5. CDR3 length: 13 amino acids. The germline gives CDR1 MNHEY, CDR2 SVGEGT.

The rearrangement joins TRBV28 to TRBJ1-1, with D possibly TRBD1 on 6 matching bases. The CDR3 runs 16 residues. CDR1 is MDHEN, CDR2 SYDVKM, per germline. The V gene lost 6 bases and the J gene lost 6 bases, with 23 bases spanning the gap. In DNA, the CDR3 is TGTGCCAGCAGCGCCTACGGGGGCGACGCCCACGCTGAAGCTTTCTTT. The encoded protein is CASSAYGGDAHAEAFF.

This clonotype was seen a few times. The chain recombines TRBV2 with TRBJ1-6, with D unresolved. The length of the CDR3 is 10 residues. CDR1 is SNHLY, CDR2 FYNNEI, per germline. V gave up 2 bases and J gave up 11 bases, with 1 base separating them. The chain's CDR3 is CASSEPPLHF. The CDR3, as DNA: TGTGCCAGCAGTGAACCACCCCTCCACTTT.

This chain links TRBV6-2 or TRBV6-3 with TRBJ2-7, with TRBD1 matching over 10 bases. The V segment lost 10 bases and the J segment 2 bases; nucleotides outside the gene matches: 8. This CDR3 contains 14 residues. CDR1 MNHEY and CDR2 SVGEGT come from the germline V gene. CDR3 nucleotides: TGTGCCATTCAGCCCGGGACAGGGGCCTACGAGCAGTACTTC. As protein: CAIQPGTGAYEQYF.

J is TRBJ2-2 and V is TRBV19; D not certain. The CDR3 contains 13 residues. The V end lost 3 bases, the J end lost 2 bases, and 4 bases lay between the germline ends. CDR1 and CDR2 from the germline V gene are LNHDA and SQIVND (reference sequence). CDR3 in DNA: TGTGCCAGTAGTATTGTCAACACCGGGGAGCTGTTTTTT. Its protein is CASSIVNTGELFF.

The chain links TRBV9 to TRBJ2-2; TRBD2 agrees at 12 bases. Trimming removed 1 base from V and 0 bases from J; junction bases left unmatched: 4. Germline CDR1 reads SGDLS; CDR2 reads YYNGEE. The CDR3 sequence is 18 residues long. The CDR3 sequence is CASSVNPSGGANTGELFF. The CDR3 DNA follows: TGTGCCAGCAGCGTAAACCCTAGCGGGGGGGCGAACACCGGGGAGCTGTTTTTT.

This clonotype was found many times. The V gene is TRBV7-2, the J gene TRBJ2-2; TRBD1 matches 7 bases. The CDR3 sequence is 16 residues long. The junction had 4 bases not matched to a gene; V was cut back by 2 bases and J by 1 base. Germline CDR1 and CDR2: SGHTA and FQGNSA. The CDR3 sequence is CASSLTRTGNTGELFF. The CDR3 DNA reads as TGTGCCAGCAGCTTAACCCGGACAGGGAACACCGGGGAGCTGTTTTTT.

The V call is TRBV5-1, the J call TRBJ2-1; 7 bases map to TRBD2. Losses at the gene ends were 7 bases for V and 5 bases for J; bases not matched to a gene: 12. Germline V gene lookup returns CDR1 SGHRS and CDR2 YFSETQ. The CDR3 is 15 residues long. CDR3 region: CASCYTSAGDNEQFF. The CDR3 nucleotides read TGCGCCAGCTGCTACACTAGCGCGGGGGACAATGAGCAGTTCTTC.

The chain recombines TRBV7-6 with TRBJ2-6; TRBD2 is a possible D gene (5 bases). Germline CDR1 is SGHVS and CDR2 is FNYEAQ. The CDR3 runs 19 residues. Trimming pared 2 bases from V and 2 bases from J, leaving 19 bases between. The chain's CDR3 is CASSLRWERRGTGANVLTF. The CDR3 region has the DNA TGTGCCAGCAGCTTAAGGTGGGAACGTCGGGGTACTGGGGCCAACGTCCTGACTTTC.

This clonotype was picked up a small number of times. The genes are TRBV7-9 and TRBJ1-5; D gene unclear. Trimming removed 2 bases from V and 4 bases from J, with 9 bases in between. The CDR3 has 14 residues. Per the germline V gene, CDR1 is SEHNR and CDR2 is FQNEAQ (reference sequence). The CDR3 spells CASSLSTGNQPQHF. Written as DNA, the CDR3 is TGTGCCAGCAGCTTATCGACGGGTAATCAGCCCCAGCATTTT.

Details on this clonotype: The junction and the germline gene differ at one end; a read error may be behind it. The rearrangement uses TRBV5-4 and TRBJ1-2, with a tentative D call TRBD1 (5 bases). The CDR3 contains 14 residues. In germline, CDR1 is SGHNT, CDR2 YYREEE (reference sequence). The CDR3 loop is CANSPPGVNYGYTF. In DNA, the CDR3 is TGTGCCAACAGCCCTCCGGGGGTAAACTATGGCTACACCTTC.

There are many counts of this clonotype. The chain employs TRBV12-3 or TRBV12-4 and TRBJ1-2; 8 bases are shared with TRBD1. Trimming took 3 bases from V and 3 from J; bases not matched to a gene: 9. The CDR3 is 16 residues long. As DNA, the CDR3 is TGTGCCAGCAGTTTCGCCGGGACAGGAGATTACTATGGCTACACCTTC. It is translated as CASSFAGTGDYYGYTF.

This clonotype has a count of ten or more. The chain recombines TRBV27 with TRBJ2-1, with D possibly being TRBD1 (5 bases). CDR3 length: 14 amino acids. Trimming cost V 6 bases and J 6 bases, with 15 bases left between them. Germline CDR1 and CDR2: MNHEY and SMNVEV (reference sequence). The CDR3 protein is CASRHQGSINEQFF. CDR3 DNA sequence: TGTGCCAGCAGGCACCAGGGATCGATCAATGAGCAGTTCTTC.

This clonotype was counted only a few times. The J gene is TRBJ2-7, the V gene TRBV7-6; no definite D call. This CDR3 is built from 12 residues. Germline CDR1 and CDR2: SGHVS and FNYEAQ. Trimming took off 5 bases at V and 4 bases at J, with 9 bases between the two ends. The CDR3 protein is CASSQRLYEQYV. CDR3 bases: TGTGCCAGCAGCCAGCGACTGTACGAGCAGTACGTC.

As regards this clonotype: Given a much more abundant clone one base away, this may be a read error. V is TRBV6-2 or TRBV6-3 and J is TRBJ2-1; 14 bases fit TRBD2. The CDR3 spans 19 residues. Germline assignment: CDR1 MNHEY and CDR2 SVGEGT. CDR3 in amino acids: CANSYLKGTSGGRFNEQFF. CDR3 coding DNA: TGTGCCAACAGTTACTTGAAAGGGACTAGCGGGGGAAGGTTCAATGAGCAGTTCTTC.

The CDR3, as DNA: TGTGCCAGCAGGCGGATTGGGCGCTGGGGTGACGAGAGCACAGATACGCAGTATTTT. It specifies CASRRIGRWGDESTDTQYF. The chain recombines TRBV7-9 with TRBJ2-3, with unresolved D. Germline CDR1 and CDR2: SEHNR and FQNEAQ (reference sequence). The length of the CDR3 is 19 residues. V lost 6 bases and J lost 0, with 25 bases in between.

Note on this clonotype: In this CDR3 the conserved last residue, phenylalanine or tryptophan, is missing, so a read error is likely. This sequence joins TRBV11-3 and TRBJ1-1, with 7 bases lining up with TRBD1. CDR1 and CDR2 (germline): SGHNT, YENEEA. The CDR3 has 13 amino acids. The V gene end was trimmed by 5 bases and the J gene end by 4 bases; junction bases not matched to a gene: 4. CDR3 amino acids: CASSGRGGTEAFS. CDR3 DNA: TGTGCCAGCAGCGGCAGGGGGGGCACTGAAGCTTTCTCT.

In this sample, this clonotype turned up many times. V usage is TRBV6-1 and J usage is TRBJ2-7; no firm D call. CDR3 length: 15 residues. In germline, CDR1 is MNHNS, CDR2 SASEGT. Trimming took 6 bases from V and 0 from J, leaving 15 bases between them. CDR3 in amino acids: CASRYNRASSYEQYV. In DNA form, the CDR3 reads TGTGCCAGCAGATATAACCGCGCGAGCTCCTACGAGCAGTACGTC.

The chain uses TRBV9 and TRBJ1-1, with unresolved D. Trimming took 0 bases from V and 1 from J, leaving 10 bases between them. CDR1 is SGDLS and CDR2 is YYNGEE in the germline V gene. This CDR3 has 15 residues. The CDR3 protein is CASSVGRAQNTEAFF. The CDR3 DNA follows: TGTGCCAGCAGCGTAGGGAGGGCCCAGAACACTGAAGCTTTCTTT.

V and J are TRBV6-5 and TRBJ2-3, with 13 bases aligning to TRBD2. The CDR3 loop spans 17 amino acids. CDR1 is MNHEY, CDR2 SVGAGI, per germline. V was pared by 6 bases and J by 4 bases, with 10 bases of the junction left unmatched. The DNA for the CDR3 is TGTGCCAGCAGCCGCCCTACTAGCGGGGGGGCGCCAGATACGCAGTATTTT. Encoded protein: CASSRPTSGGAPDTQYF.

This clonotype showed up just once. One base away lies a much larger clone, so this may be a sequencing read error. The chain has TRBV7-9 and TRBJ1-2; possibly TRBD1 for D (6 bases). This CDR3 comprises 12 residues. The germline CDR1 and CDR2 sequences are SEHNR and FQNEAQ (reference sequence). Trimming left V 6 bases short and J 7 bases short, with 12 bases between. CDR3 amino acids: CASRPGVFGYTF. The CDR3 bases are TGTGCCAGCAGACCAGGGGTTTTTGGCTACACCTTC.

This rearrangement joins TRBV10-3 to TRBJ2-2; TRBD1 matches at 11 bases. The germline CDR1 and CDR2 sequences are ENHRY and SYGVKD. This CDR3 has 14 amino acids. The ends lost 5 bases at V and 6 bases at J; junction bases unmatched: 2. CDR3 residues: CAISPGQGAGELFF. CDR3 bases: TGTGCCATCAGTCCGGGACAGGGGGCCGGGGAGCTGTTTTTT.

This clonotype was observed at least ten times. The gene calls are TRBV7-9 and TRBJ2-1, with TRBD2 matching 12 bases. V trimming: 5 bases; J trimming: 4 bases; junction bases outside the gene matches: 6. Germline CDR1 and CDR2: SEHNR and FQNEAQ (reference sequence). The CDR3 sequence is 16 residues long. In nucleotides, the CDR3 is TGTGCCAGCAGCCCCTGGACTAGCGGGGTTTACAATGAGCAGTTCTTC. Amino acids: CASSPWTSGVYNEQFF.

The CDR3 reads CASSPTRDRVTGELFF. CDR3 DNA: TGTGCCAGCTCACCAACCCGGGACAGGGTAACCGGGGAGCTGTTTTTT. The rearrangement links TRBV18 to TRBJ2-2; 9 nucleotides line up with TRBD1. The trim removed 2 bases at V and 5 bases at J, leaving 6 bases unmatched. Per the germline V gene, CDR1 is KGHSH and CDR2 is LQKENI. The CDR3 runs 16 residues.